The present entry profiles one TCR beta chain with its context. Only a few counts were recorded for this clone. No cognate antigen has been identified for it. Base qualities are missing; no much larger clone stands one base away. This entry comes from a study of CD8+ T cells in alopecia areata (dated by TCRdb to between 2018 and 2020). Describing the broader study: The treated patients, all with moderate-to-severe alopecia areata, were enrolled in an open-label pilot trial of oral tofacitinib given at 5 to 10 mg twice daily. Tofacitinib was given for 6 to 18 months, followed by 6 months of follow-up off drug to assess delayed response and recurrence. For the treated patients, the SALT score, which quantifies what percentage of scalp surface area is affected, served as the measure of disease severity. To study T cell clonal expansion in alopecia areata, the researchers applied high-throughput TCRbeta sequencing to both the C3H/HeJ mouse model and human patients. In humans, TCRbeta sequencing was performed on scalp tissue and on sorted CD4+ and CD8+ peripheral blood T cells from healthy controls and from patients with patchy or totalis/universalis alopecia areata. Patients on tofacitinib were biopsied at baseline and after 4 and 24 weeks of treatment, and several of the patients also had a later scalp biopsy. Scalp clonality was compared across normal scalp (n=4), patchy alopecia areata scalp (n=8), and alopecia totalis/universalis scalp (n=8). RNA was obtained with the PAXgene miRNA kit for fixed scalp, the miRNeasy kit for PBMCs, and the RNeasy kit for mouse skin. TCRbeta CDR3 regions were amplified by immunoSEQ multiplex PCR with 35 Vbeta forward and 13 Jbeta reverse primers.

Sample time point, as interpreted from the label and publication: less than 25 weeks on oral tofacitinib. The treatment or condition label corresponds to: oral pan-JAK inhibitor, 5-10 mg twice daily. Lesional scalp punch biopsies and peripheral blood were collected from alopecia areata patients. PBMCs were separated by density centrifugation and stained for CD3, CD4 and CD8, after which CD4+ and CD8+ T cells were sorted on a FACSAria. Broad study findings and their caveats: Compared with normal scalp, lesional scalp, particularly in alopecia totalis/universalis, had higher clonality and more expanded CD8+ clones, which suggests antigenic drive. Shared TCR sequences between patients were less evident than in mice, which may be partly attributable to HLA diversity in the patient population. During tofacitinib treatment, many expanded lesional clones remained in scalp and blood, and this persistence may partly explain relapse after treatment is stopped. Tofacitinib significantly decreased scalp clonality and the number of expanded CD8+ clones among the top 100 scalp clones. Because the treated cohort was small and had only one nonresponder, larger studies are needed to examine links between baseline CD8+ expansion and response. Scalp TCR repertoire analysis is complicated because resident alphabeta T cells in normal human skin are also sequenced, whereas mouse skin is dominated by gammadelta T cells.

Library construction relied on the immunoSEQ multiplex PCR assay. For TCR sequencing, RNA was extracted from every sample and reverse transcribed into cDNA to serve as template. SuperScript III was used to make first-strand cDNA, primed with a 2:1 mix of oligo-dT and random hexamers. Amplification bias was assessed with a synthetic immune receptor repertoire, and residual bias was removed computationally. Processing in the source paper ran as follows. After raw reads were preprocessed to remove errors, the CDR3 was defined following IMGT conventions as running from the conserved cysteine to phenylalanine. Clonality was calculated as 1 minus Shannon entropy normalized by log2 of the number of productive unique TCRs. Whether scalp clones were CD4 or CD8 was inferred by matching scalp TCRbeta sequences against CD4 and CD8 repertoires sorted from blood. TCRdb took this table from immuneACCESS and kept in-frame rearrangements with V and J called. Such tables lack part of the clones; where checked against another copy, unresolved V genes explain under half of the gap, and the rest is unexplained. V and J calls and clone size are those listed in that table; D and trimming were worked out from the DNA. Counted in this sample were over 150,000 clones; around 59% of them appeared once. The ten largest make up 14% of the sample.

This TCR derives from a human donor with alopecia areata. Sequencing was performed on CD4+ T cells sorted from blood, taken at week 24, from a patient treated with tofacitinib.

The CDR3 region: CASSLGQGRVSEQYF. The DNA sequence reads TGCGCCAGCAGCTTGGGACAGGGTCGGGTGTCCGAGCAGTACTTC. This chain joins TRBV5-1 to TRBJ2-7; 7 of the junction bases match TRBD1. From V the trimming removes 0 bases and from J it removes 6 bases, while the gene matches leave 9 bases of the junction unaccounted for. From the cysteine through the phenylalanine, the CDR3 covers 15 amino acids. CDR3 DNA is the only sequence kept; it has 45 bases, read in frame from the first base. CDR1 and CDR2 are drawn from the germline V gene: SGHRS, YFSETQ.